A single sample is the source of the 3 T cell receptor beta chains below, sequenced in a study of OX40 agonist ivuxolimab in advanced cancers. This table comes from immunoSEQ multiplex PCR, and its TCRdb copy is limited to in-frame clones, with some not included. The sample has roughly 87,000 clones; roughly 88% are singletons. Sequencing used CD4+ or CD8+ T cells sorted from blood, obtained in a trial of the OX40 agonist ivuxolimab. These TCRs come from an adult with an advanced solid tumor such as melanoma, head and neck, liver or kidney cancer.

This chain joins TRBV7-2 and TRBJ2-3; 7 bases agree with TRBD1. The germline CDR1 and CDR2 sequences are SGHTA and FQGNSA. The CDR3 is 15 residues long. The ends lost 0 bases at V and 4 bases at J; junction bases unmatched: 4. This CDR3 reads CASSLARGSADTQYF. The CDR3 DNA sequence: TGTGCCAGCAGCTTAGCCAGGGGGTCTGCAGATACGCAGTATTTT.

J is TRBJ1-2 and V is TRBV28; D is unresolved. V was shortened by 3 bases and J by 7 bases, with 6 bases between the two germline ends. This CDR3 has 11 amino acids. Germline V gene data show CDR1 as MDHEN and CDR2 as SYDVKM. The DNA of the CDR3 is TGTGCCAGCAGTTTTAACGGTGGCTACACCTTC. This gives the protein CASSFNGGYTF.

The V gene is TRBV5-1, the J gene TRBJ1-1, with D hard to call. V shed 4 bases and J shed 1 base, with 11 bases lying between them. CDR3 length: 14 residues. Germline V gives CDR1 SGHRS, CDR2 YFSETQ. The chain's CDR3 is CASSPREWNTEAFF. The CDR3 DNA sequence: TGCGCCAGCAGCCCTCGGGAATGGAACACTGAAGCTTTCTTT.